This T cell receptor beta chain was documented in a study of T-cell reconstitution after alpha-beta-depleted transplantation in children. This clonotype showed up just a few times. Its specificity is unknown. The library targeted TCRbeta and was prepared with unique molecular identifiers. MiXCR, run by TCRdb on the PCR reads, gives a single entry per CDR3 protein. In the table there are 500,000 to 650,000 distinct CDR3 sequences, roughly an eighth of which are singletons. Germline-derived CDR1 and CDR2 are MNHNS and SASEGT. With 8 bases clipped from V and 5 bases from J, the junction kept 10 bases outside the gene matches. This CDR3 region has 14 residues. Study results and caveats: It was reported that alpha-beta T cells came from several hundred expanded graft clones (about two months after transplant).

The receptor was isolated from a female patient aged 2-15 years who had a stem cell transplant for aplastic anemia, so the T cells may come from the graft donor. Here the sequenced sample was PBMCs, mostly from graft donor cells, taken 180 days after TCRalphabeta/CD19-depleted stem cell transplant. The chain links TRBV6-1 to TRBJ2-5; 8 bases agree with TRBD2. The CDR3 protein is CASRVAGGGETQYF. CDR3 nucleotides: TGTGCCAGCCGAGTGGCGGGAGGTGGGGAGACCCAGTACTTC.